The 13 T cell receptor beta chains in this list originate from one sample, sequenced in a study of chemoradiotherapy in HPV16-positive cancers. Measured with immunoSEQ multiplex PCR; TCRdb has only the in-frame clones, and not every one. The sample holds about 3,000 clones, roughly nine tenths seen once. Sequencing was performed on tumor tissue, taken from a patient who underwent chemoradiotherapy. Receptors were obtained from a human donor with HPV-associated anogenital cancer.

This rearrangement joins TRBV5-6 to TRBJ2-3; 8 bases map to TRBD2. Looked up from germline, CDR1 is SGHDT and CDR2 is YYEEEE. CDR3 length: 15 amino acids. V shed 2 bases and J 4 bases; nucleotides not matched to a gene: 6. The CDR3 reads CASSFGGGPPDTQYF. CDR3 coding DNA: TGTGCCAGCAGCTTTGGCGGGGGGCCGCCAGATACGCAGTATTTT.

This chain joins TRBV5-1 and TRBJ2-2; D ambiguous. The V end lost 3 bases, the J end lost 5 bases, and 8 bases lay between the germline ends. Germline V CDR1 and CDR2: SGHRS, YFSETQ. The CDR3 runs 13 residues. CDR3 sequence reads: CASSSRDTGELFF. CDR3 coding DNA: TGCGCCAGCAGCTCAAGGGATACCGGGGAGCTGTTTTTT.

The chain couples TRBV29-1 to TRBJ2-1; no reliable D call. V gave up 6 bases and J gave up 2 bases, with 17 bases separating them. Looked up from germline, CDR1 is SQVTM and CDR2 is ANQGSEA. The CDR3 spans 15 residues. This CDR3 is CSVDLASRPYNEQFF. The CDR3 DNA reads TGCAGCGTCGATTTAGCCTCTAGACCCTACAATGAGCAGTTCTTC.

This clone appeared a single time. The CDR3 spells CASGLGLAGGRRETQYF. Written as DNA, the CDR3 is TGTGCTAGTGGTTTGGGACTAGCGGGGGGCCGGCGAGAGACCCAGTACTTC. The chain carries TRBV12-5 and TRBJ2-5, with 13 nucleotides matching TRBD2. The CDR3 extends over 17 amino acids. With V trimmed by 1 base and J by 4 bases, 6 bases remained unmatched. Germline V gene lookup returns CDR1 LGHNT and CDR2 FRNRAP.

This sequence joins TRBV5-8 and TRBJ2-2; 7 bases are shared with TRBD2. With V trimmed by 4 bases and J by 6 bases, 3 bases remained unmatched. The CDR3 runs to 13 residues. From germline, CDR1 is SGHTS and CDR2 YDEGEE. In nucleotides, the CDR3 is TGTGCCAGCAGCGTTACTAGCGCCGGGGAGCTGTTTTTT. Its protein is CASSVTSAGELFF.

This clone was seen just once. The V call is TRBV5-1, the J call TRBJ2-3; D unresolved. CDR3 size: 14 residues. The germline gives CDR1 SGHRS, CDR2 YFSETQ. With 4 bases removed from V and 7 bases from J, the gap between germline ends came to 16 bases. The CDR3 spells CASSPRLSPNTQYF. DNA of the CDR3: TGCGCCAGCAGCCCACGGCTCTCCCCCAATACGCAGTATTTT.

This chain joins TRBV9 and TRBJ2-7; D remains ambiguous. The CDR3 has 9 residues. CDR1 SGDLS and CDR2 YYNGEE come from the germline V gene. Between the trimmed V and J ends, which lost 9 bases and 4 bases, there was a span of 5 bases. CDR3: CANSYEQYV. CDR3 sequence (DNA): TGTGCCAACTCGTACGAGCAGTACGTC.

The chain couples TRBV2 to TRBJ2-5; the match to TRBD1 covers 9 bases. The CDR3 has 14 residues. V was pared by 0 bases and J by 5 bases, with 1 base of the junction left unmatched. From germline, CDR1 is SNHLY and CDR2 FYNNEI. The chain's CDR3 is CASSEAGTGETQYF. The CDR3, as DNA: TGTGCCAGCAGTGAAGCGGGGACAGGGGAGACCCAGTACTTC.

The chain links TRBV7-9 to TRBJ1-1; D ambiguous. Between the trimmed V and J ends, which lost 7 bases and 3 bases, there was a span of 15 bases. The CDR3 is 14 amino acids. Germline values: CDR1 SEHNR, CDR2 FQNEAQ (reference sequence). For the CDR3, the DNA is TGTGCCAGCAACCTCCTGGACCGCCACACTGAAGCTTTCTTT. Its protein is CASNLLDRHTEAFF.

The rearrangement links TRBV5-1 to TRBJ2-7; perhaps TRBD1 as D (5 bases). V was clipped by 5 bases and J by 0 bases, with 15 bases between them. The CDR3 loop spans 15 amino acids. Germline V gene sequence: CDR1 SGHRS, CDR2 YFSETQ. The CDR3 sequence: CASRLGLDNSYEQYF. The CDR3 region has the DNA TGCGCCAGCAGACTGGGGCTAGACAACTCCTACGAGCAGTACTTC.

This chain joins TRBV15 and TRBJ1-2; 9 nucleotides match TRBD1. V trimming: 1 base; J trimming: 8 bases; junction bases outside the gene matches: 8. The CDR3 is made up of 15 amino acids. The germline CDR1 and CDR2 sequences are LNHNV and YYDKDF (reference sequence). Here the CDR3 reads CATSRVGTGPYGYTF. The CDR3, as DNA: TGTGCCACCAGCAGAGTAGGGACAGGGCCCTACGGCTACACCTTC.

This clone was seen a single time. V gene TRBV29-1 combines with J gene TRBJ1-2; a weak D match, TRBD1 (5 bases). CDR1 and CDR2 from the germline V gene are SQVTM and ANQGSEA. V shed 3 bases and J shed 4 bases, with 15 bases lying between them. The length of the CDR3 is 14 residues. The CDR3 coding sequence is TGCAGCGTTGAGTCGATGGCAGGGTTCTATGGCTACACCTTC. Its protein is CSVESMAGFYGYTF.

This chain joins TRBV27 and TRBJ2-2; D is ambiguous. Germline-derived CDR1 and CDR2 are MNHEY and SMNVEV (reference sequence). This CDR3 region has 13 residues. The ends were cut back, 1 base at V and 5 bases at J, with 5 bases in the middle. CDR3 coding DNA: TGTGCCAGCAGTTTATTTCCAACCGGGGAGCTGTTTTTT. This codes for CASSLFPTGELFF.